This TCR beta chain came from a study of blood T cell repertoires in COVID-19. Study at large: The United States, Italy and Spain supplied acute and convalescent COVID-19 samples. Sources were T cells, B-cell-depleted T cells, or PBMCs; the material itself was cDNA or gDNA.

Per the authors' pipeline: Cell counts per sample came from amplifying reference gene primers. The data were produced by immunoSEQ multiplex PCR, yet TCRdb's version contains in-frame clones alone and is incomplete. V and J calls and clone size are those listed in that table; D and trimming were worked out from the DNA. The sample carries 100,000 to 150,000 clones, approximately 91% recorded once. The CDR3 is 17 amino acids. Germline values: CDR1 SEHNR, CDR2 FQNEAQ (reference sequence). V was cut by 1 base and J by 0 bases, with 13 bases left in between. This clone was detected many times. The receptor was derived from a woman older than 75 with acute or convalescent COVID-19. The sample consisted of peripheral blood. This sequence joins TRBV7-9 and TRBJ1-5, with D unresolved. CDR3 coding DNA: TGTGCCAGCAGCTTAGGGAGTCCGGCGAATAGCAATCAGCCCCAGCATTTT. Translating gives CASSLGSPANSNQPQHF.